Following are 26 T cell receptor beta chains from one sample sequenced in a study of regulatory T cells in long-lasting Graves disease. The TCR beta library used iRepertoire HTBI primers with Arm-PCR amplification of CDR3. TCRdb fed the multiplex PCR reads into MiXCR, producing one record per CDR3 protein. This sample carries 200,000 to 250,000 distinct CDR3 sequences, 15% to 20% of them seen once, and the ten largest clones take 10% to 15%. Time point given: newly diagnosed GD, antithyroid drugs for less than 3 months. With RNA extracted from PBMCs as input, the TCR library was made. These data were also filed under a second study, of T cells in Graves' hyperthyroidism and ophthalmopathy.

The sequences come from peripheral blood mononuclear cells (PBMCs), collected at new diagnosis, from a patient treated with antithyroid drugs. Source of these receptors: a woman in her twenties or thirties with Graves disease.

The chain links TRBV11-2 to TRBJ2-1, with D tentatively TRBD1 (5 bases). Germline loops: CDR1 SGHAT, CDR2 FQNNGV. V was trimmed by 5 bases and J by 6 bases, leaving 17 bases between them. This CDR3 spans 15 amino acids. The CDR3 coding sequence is TGTGCCAGCAGCCCGGCAGGGTCGGCGTCCAATGAGCAGTTCTTC. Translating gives CASSPAGSASNEQFF.

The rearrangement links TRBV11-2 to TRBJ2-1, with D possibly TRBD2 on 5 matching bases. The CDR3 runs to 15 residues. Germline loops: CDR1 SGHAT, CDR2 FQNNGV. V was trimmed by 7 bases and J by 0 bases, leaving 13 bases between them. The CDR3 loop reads CASTWTGNSYNEQFF. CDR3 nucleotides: TGTGCCAGCACCTGGACTGGAAACTCCTACAATGAGCAGTTCTTC.

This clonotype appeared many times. The CDR3 nucleotides read TGTGCCAGCAGTCCGTCGGGGGGTGGCGGAAAACTGTTTTTT. It yields the protein CASSPSGGGGKLFF. V and J are TRBV6-1 and TRBJ1-4, with D possibly matching TRBD1 (5 bases). Germline V lookup: CDR1 MNHNS, CDR2 SASEGT. There are 14 residues in the CDR3. Trimming cost V 5 bases and J 10 bases, with 17 bases left between them.

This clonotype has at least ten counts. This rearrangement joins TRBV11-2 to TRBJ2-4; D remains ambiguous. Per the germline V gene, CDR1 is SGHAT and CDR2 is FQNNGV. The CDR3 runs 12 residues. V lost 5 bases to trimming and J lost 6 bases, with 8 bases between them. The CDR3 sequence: CASSPQGNIQYF. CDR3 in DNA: TGTGCCAGCAGCCCCCAAGGAAACATTCAGTACTTC.

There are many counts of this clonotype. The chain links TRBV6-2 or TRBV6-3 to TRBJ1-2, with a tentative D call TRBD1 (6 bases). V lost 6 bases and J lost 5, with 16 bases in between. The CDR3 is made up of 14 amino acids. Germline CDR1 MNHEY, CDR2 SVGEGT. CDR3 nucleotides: TGTGCCAGCAGATCCCTACAGGGTCGGTATGGCTACACCTTC. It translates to CASRSLQGRYGYTF.

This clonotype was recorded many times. The CDR3 is CASSYPSGGAETQYF. As DNA, the CDR3 is TGTGCCAGCAGCTACCCTAGCGGGGGGGCAGAGACCCAGTACTTC. The rearrangement joins TRBV5-6 to TRBJ2-5, with TRBD2 identical over 12 bases. Germline values: CDR1 SGHDT, CDR2 YYEEEE. The junction had 4 bases not matched to a gene; V was cut back by 3 bases and J by 4 bases. This CDR3 comprises 15 residues.

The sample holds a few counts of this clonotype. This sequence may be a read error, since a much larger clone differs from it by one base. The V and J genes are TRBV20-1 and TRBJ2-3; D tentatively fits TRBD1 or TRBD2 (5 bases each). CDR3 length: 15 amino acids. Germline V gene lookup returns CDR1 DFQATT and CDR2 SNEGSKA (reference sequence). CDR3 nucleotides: TGCGGTGCTAGAGTGCCTGCCGCAAGGGGAGACGCGCAGTATTTT. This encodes CGARVPAARGDAQYF.

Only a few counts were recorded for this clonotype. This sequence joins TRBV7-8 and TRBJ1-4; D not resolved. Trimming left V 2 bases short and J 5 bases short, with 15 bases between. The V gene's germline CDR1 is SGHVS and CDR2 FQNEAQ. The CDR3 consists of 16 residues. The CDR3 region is CASSLFQGSTNEKLFF. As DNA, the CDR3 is TGTGCCAGCAGCTTATTCCAAGGGAGCACCAATGAAAAACTGTTTTTT.

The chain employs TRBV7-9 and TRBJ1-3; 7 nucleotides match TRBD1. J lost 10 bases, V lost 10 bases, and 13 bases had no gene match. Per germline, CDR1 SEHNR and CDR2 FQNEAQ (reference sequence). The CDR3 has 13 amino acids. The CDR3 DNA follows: TGTGCCACCCGACAGGGAAAGACACGGACCATATATTTT. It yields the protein CATRQGKTRTIYF.

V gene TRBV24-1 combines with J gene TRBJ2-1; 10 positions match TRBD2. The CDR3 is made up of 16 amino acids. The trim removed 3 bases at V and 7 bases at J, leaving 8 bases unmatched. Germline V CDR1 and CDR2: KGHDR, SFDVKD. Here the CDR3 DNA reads TGTGCCACCAGTGATGTTCTAGCGGGAGTCGGGAATGAGCAGTTCTTC. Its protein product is CATSDVLAGVGNEQFF.

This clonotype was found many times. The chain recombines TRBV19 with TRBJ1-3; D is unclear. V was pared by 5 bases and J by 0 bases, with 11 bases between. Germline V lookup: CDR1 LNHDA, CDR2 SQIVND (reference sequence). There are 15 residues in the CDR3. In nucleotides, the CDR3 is TGTGCCAGTAGTGACGGACCCAACTCTGGAAACACCATATATTTT. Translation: CASSDGPNSGNTIYF.

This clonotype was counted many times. CDR3 DNA: TGTGCCAGCAGCGTAGTTGGGGGCCAAGAGACCCAGTACTTC. Translation: CASSVVGGQETQYF. The chain employs TRBV9 and TRBJ2-5; D may correspond to TRBD1 or TRBD2 (5 bases each). Germline assignment: CDR1 SGDLS and CDR2 YYNGEE. Trimming took off 0 bases at V and 1 base at J, with 7 bases between the two ends. The CDR3 contains 14 residues.

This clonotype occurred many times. The CDR3 DNA reads as TGTGCCAGCAGTTTCCCCCTCGGGTCGGCCACTGAAGCTTTCTTT. Its translation is CASSFPLGSATEAFF. The chain carries TRBV28 and TRBJ1-1; no firm D call. Trimming stripped 3 bases from V and 4 bases from J, with 15 bases between. Germline-derived CDR1 and CDR2 are MDHEN and SYDVKM. This CDR3 has 15 residues.

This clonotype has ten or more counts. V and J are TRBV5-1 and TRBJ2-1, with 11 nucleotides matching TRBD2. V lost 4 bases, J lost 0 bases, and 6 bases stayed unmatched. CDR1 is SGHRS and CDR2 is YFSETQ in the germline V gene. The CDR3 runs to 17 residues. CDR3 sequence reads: CASSRGLAASSYNEQFF. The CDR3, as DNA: TGCGCCAGCAGCCGGGGACTAGCGGCTAGCTCCTACAATGAGCAGTTCTTC.

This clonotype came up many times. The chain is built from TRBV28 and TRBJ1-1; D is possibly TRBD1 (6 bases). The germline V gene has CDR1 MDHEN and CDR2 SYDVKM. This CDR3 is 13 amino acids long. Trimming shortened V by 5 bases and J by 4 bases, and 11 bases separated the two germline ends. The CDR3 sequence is CASSIGGGTEAFF. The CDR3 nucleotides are TGTGCCAGCAGTATTGGAGGGGGCACTGAAGCTTTCTTT.

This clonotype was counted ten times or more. As DNA, the CDR3 is TGTGCCAGCTCACCTGGGACAGGGAACGGCTACACCTTC. Translated: CASSPGTGNGYTF. The V and J genes are TRBV18 and TRBJ1-2; 9 bases are shared with TRBD1. Looked up from germline, CDR1 is KGHSH and CDR2 is LQKENI. J was trimmed by 8 bases and V by 3 bases; bases with no gene match: 4. There are 13 residues in the CDR3.

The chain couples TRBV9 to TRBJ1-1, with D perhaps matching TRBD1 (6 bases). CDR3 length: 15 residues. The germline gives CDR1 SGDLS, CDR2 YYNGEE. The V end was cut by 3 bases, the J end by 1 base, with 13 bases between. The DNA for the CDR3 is TGTGCCAGCAGCGCTTCCGGGACAAGGAACACTGAAGCTTTCTTT. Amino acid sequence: CASSASGTRNTEAFF.

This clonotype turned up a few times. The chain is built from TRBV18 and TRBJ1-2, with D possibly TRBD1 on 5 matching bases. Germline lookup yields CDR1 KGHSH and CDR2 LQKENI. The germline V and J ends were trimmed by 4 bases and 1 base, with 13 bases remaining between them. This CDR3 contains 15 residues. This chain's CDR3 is CASSQTATDNYGYTF. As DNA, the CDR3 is TGTGCCAGCTCACAGACAGCTACGGATAACTATGGCTACACCTTC.

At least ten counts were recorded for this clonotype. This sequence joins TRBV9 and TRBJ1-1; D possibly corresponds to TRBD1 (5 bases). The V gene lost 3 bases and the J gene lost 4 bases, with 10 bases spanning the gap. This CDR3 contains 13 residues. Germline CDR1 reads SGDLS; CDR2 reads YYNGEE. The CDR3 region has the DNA TGTGCCAGCAGCGAGGAGGGGTTCACTGAAGCTTTCTTT. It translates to CASSEEGFTEAFF.

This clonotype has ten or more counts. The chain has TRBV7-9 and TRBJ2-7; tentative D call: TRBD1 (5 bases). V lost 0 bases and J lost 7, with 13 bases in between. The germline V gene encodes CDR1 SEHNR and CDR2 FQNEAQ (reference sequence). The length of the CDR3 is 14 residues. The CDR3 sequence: CASSLAGREKEQYF. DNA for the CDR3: TGTGCCAGCAGCTTAGCCGGCAGGGAAAAGGAGCAGTACTTC.

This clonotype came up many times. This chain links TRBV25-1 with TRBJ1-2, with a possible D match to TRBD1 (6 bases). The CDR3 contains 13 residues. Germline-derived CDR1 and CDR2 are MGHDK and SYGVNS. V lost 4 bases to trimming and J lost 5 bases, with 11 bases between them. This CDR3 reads CASSAGVGYGYTF. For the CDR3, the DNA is TGTGCCAGCAGTGCAGGGGTAGGGTATGGCTACACCTTC.

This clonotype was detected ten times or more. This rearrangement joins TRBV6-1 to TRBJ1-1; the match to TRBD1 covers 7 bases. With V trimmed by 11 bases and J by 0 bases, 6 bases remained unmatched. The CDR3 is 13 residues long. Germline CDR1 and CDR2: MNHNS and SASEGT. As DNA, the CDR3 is TGTGCCGGAGCAGGGGGAGTGAACACTGAAGCTTTCTTT. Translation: CAGAGGVNTEAFF.

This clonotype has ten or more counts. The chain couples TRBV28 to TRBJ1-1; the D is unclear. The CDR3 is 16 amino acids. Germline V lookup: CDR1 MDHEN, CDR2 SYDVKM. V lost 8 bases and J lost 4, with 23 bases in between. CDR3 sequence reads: CASGGSRVGVGTEAFF. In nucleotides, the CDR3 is TGTGCCAGCGGTGGGAGCCGGGTTGGAGTCGGCACTGAAGCTTTCTTT.

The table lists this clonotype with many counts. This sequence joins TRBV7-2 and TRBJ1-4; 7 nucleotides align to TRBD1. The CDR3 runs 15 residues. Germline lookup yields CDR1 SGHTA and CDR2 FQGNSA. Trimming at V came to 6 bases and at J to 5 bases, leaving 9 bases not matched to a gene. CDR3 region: CASRAPGQQNEKLFF. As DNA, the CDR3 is TGTGCCAGCAGAGCTCCGGGACAGCAAAATGAAAAACTGTTTTTT.

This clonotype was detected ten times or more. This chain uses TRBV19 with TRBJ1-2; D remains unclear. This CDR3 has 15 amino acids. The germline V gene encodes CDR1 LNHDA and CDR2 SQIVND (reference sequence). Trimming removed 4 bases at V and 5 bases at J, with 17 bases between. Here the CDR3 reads CASSSPGPRSYGYTF. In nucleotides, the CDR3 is TGTGCCAGTAGTAGTCCCGGACCACGCTCTTATGGCTACACCTTC.

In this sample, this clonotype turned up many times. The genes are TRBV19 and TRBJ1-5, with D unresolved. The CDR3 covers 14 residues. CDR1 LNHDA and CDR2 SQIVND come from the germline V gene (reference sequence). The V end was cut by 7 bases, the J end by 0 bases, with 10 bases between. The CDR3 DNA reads TGTGCCAGTAATTCCCCTTATAGCAATCAGCCCCAGCATTTT. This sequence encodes CASNSPYSNQPQHF.